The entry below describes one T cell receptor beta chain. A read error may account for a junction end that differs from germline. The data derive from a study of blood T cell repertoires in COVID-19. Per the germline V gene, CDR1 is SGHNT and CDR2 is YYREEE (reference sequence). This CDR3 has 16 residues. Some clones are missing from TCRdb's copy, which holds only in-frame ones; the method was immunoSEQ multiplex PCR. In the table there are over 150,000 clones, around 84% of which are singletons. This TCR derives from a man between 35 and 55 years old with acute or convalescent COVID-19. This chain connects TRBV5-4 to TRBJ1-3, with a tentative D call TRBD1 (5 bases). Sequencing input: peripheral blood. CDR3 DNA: TGTGCCAGCAGCTTTGCAGGGCCAATCTCTCGAAACACCATATATTTT. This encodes CASSFAGPISRNTIYF.